The rows below give T cell receptor beta chains drawn from one sample of a study of OX40 agonist ivuxolimab in advanced cancers. Method: immunoSEQ multiplex PCR; TCRdb's copy keeps in-frame clones and lacks some. The table shows fewer than 30,000 clones, with approximately 88% occurring only once. This specimen was CD4+ or CD8+ T cells sorted from blood, taken in a trial of the OX40 agonist ivuxolimab. These receptors all stem from an adult with an advanced solid tumor such as melanoma, head and neck, liver or kidney cancer. CDR3s include the opening cysteine and the closing phenylalanine or tryptophan. Fields, in order: J gene, V gene, D gene, clone size, CDR3 protein, CDR3 DNA. A D gene is named only where the DNA matches it firmly. Expanded clones get a size class; other rows say once, few or many, or leave the size out.

TRBJ1-3	TRBV4-2	.	.	CASSQDPGPGNTIYF	TGTGCCAGCAGCCAAGATCCAGGGCCTGGAAACACCATATATTTT
TRBJ2-5	TRBV5-1	.	.	CASSLMTGSGETQYF	TGCGCCAGCAGCCTGATGACAGGTTCTGGGGAGACCCAGTACTTC
TRBJ2-2	TRBV18	.	.	CASSPLLSGELFF	TGTGCCAGCTCACCACTATTGTCCGGGGAGCTGTTTTTT
TRBJ1-1	TRBV5-1	.	.	CASSSQTNTEAFF	TGCGCCAGCAGCTCCCAAACGAACACTGAAGCTTTCTTT
TRBJ2-7	TRBV4-1	TRBD2	.	CASSPQRASGLYEQYF	TGCGCCAGCAGCCCCCAAAGGGCTAGCGGCCTCTACGAGCAGTACTTC
TRBJ2-5	TRBV7-9	.	.	CASSLVAAEETQYF	TGTGCCAGCAGCTTAGTGGCGGCGGAGGAGACCCAGTACTTC
TRBJ2-2	TRBV2	TRBD1	.	CASSDLRGRTGELFF	TGTGCCAGCAGTGATTTAAGGGGGCGGACCGGGGAGCTGTTTTTT
TRBJ1-1	TRBV7-8	.	.	CASSLMGGMNTEAFF	TGTGCCAGCAGCTTAATGGGGGGAATGAACACTGAAGCTTTCTTT
TRBJ2-3	TRBV10-1	TRBD2	.	CASSRTSGRGTDTQYF	TGCGCCAGCAGTCGAACTAGCGGGAGGGGGACAGATACGCAGTATTTT
TRBJ2-1	TRBV9	TRBD2	.	CASSLLAGVSNEQFF	TGTGCCAGCAGCCTTTTAGCGGGAGTTAGCAATGAGCAGTTCTTC
TRBJ1-2	TRBV5-1	.	.	CASSLAGVSGDNYGYTF	TGCGCCAGCAGCTTGGCCGGTGTAAGCGGGGATAACTATGGCTACACCTTC
TRBJ2-3	TRBV5-1	TRBD2	.	CASSSASGSADTQYF	TGCGCCAGCAGCTCGGCTAGCGGGAGCGCAGATACGCAGTATTTT
TRBJ2-1	TRBV9	.	.	CASSVAGQATSDGRWNEQFF	TGTGCCAGCAGCGTAGCCGGACAGGCCACTTCGGACGGGAGGTGGAATGAGCAGTTCTTC
TRBJ2-1	TRBV5-1	TRBD2	.	CASSLRGSGSSNEQFF	TGCGCCAGCAGCTTGCGAGGTAGCGGGAGTTCGAATGAGCAGTTCTTC
TRBJ2-7	TRBV4-2	TRBD1	.	CASSQAGGQGSYEQYF	TGTGCCAGCAGCCAAGCCGGCGGACAGGGGTCCTACGAGCAGTACTTC
TRBJ1-5	TRBV6-6	.	once	CASSFDSNQPQHF	TGTGCCAGCAGTTTTGACAGCAATCAGCCCCAGCATTTT
TRBJ1-1	TRBV4-3	TRBD1	.	CASSQQGQGIAFF	TGCGCCAGCAGCCAGCAAGGACAGGGGATAGCTTTCTTT
TRBJ2-7	TRBV6-6	.	.	CASGSLYEQYF	TGTGCCAGCGGCTCCTTATACGAGCAGTACTTC
TRBJ2-2	TRBV5-1	.	.	CASSLAGASTGELFF	TGCGCCAGCAGCTTGGCAGGGGCTAGCACCGGGGAGCTGTTTTTT
TRBJ1-5	TRBV4-3	.	.	CASSQRGEQPQHF	TGCGCCAGCAGCCAAAGGGGGGAGCAGCCCCAGCATTTT
TRBJ1-2	TRBV5-4	.	.	CASSLRLGSMDYGYTF	TGTGCCAGCAGCTTGAGATTAGGCTCAATGGACTATGGCTACACCTTC
TRBJ1-2	TRBV7-6	TRBD1	.	CASSPTGERTYGYTF	TGTGCCAGCAGCCCGACAGGGGAAAGGACCTATGGCTACACCTTC
TRBJ1-1	TRBV11-1	.	.	CASSLGSRVRNTEAFF	TGTGCCAGCAGCTTAGGAAGTCGCGTTAGGAACACTGAAGCTTTCTTT
TRBJ1-4	TRBV19	TRBD1	.	CASVATGGFLNEKLFF	TGTGCCAGTGTAGCGACAGGGGGCTTCCTTAATGAAAAACTGTTTTTT
TRBJ1-2	TRBV2	.	.	CASSEDPRLYGYTF	TGTGCCAGCAGTGAAGACCCTCGTCTCTATGGCTACACCTTC
TRBJ1-1	TRBV2	TRBD1	.	CASSGAGQGFGGTEAFF	TGTGCCAGCAGTGGGGCGGGACAGGGGTTCGGGGGAACTGAAGCTTTCTTT